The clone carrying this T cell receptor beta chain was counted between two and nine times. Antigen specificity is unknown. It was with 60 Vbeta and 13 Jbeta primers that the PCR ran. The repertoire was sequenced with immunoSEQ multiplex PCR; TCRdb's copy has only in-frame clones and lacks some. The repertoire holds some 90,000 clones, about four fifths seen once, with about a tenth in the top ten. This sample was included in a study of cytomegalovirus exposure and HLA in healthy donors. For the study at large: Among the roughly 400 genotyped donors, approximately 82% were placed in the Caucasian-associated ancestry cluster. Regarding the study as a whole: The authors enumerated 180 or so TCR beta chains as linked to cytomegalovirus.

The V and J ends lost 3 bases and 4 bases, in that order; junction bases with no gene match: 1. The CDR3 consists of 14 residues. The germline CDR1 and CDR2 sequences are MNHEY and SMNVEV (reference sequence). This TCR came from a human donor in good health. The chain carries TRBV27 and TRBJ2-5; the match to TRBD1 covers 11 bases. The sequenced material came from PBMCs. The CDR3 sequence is CASSLGTGGETQYF. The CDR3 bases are TGTGCCAGCAGTTTGGGGACAGGGGGAGAGACCCAGTACTTC.